This T cell receptor beta chain was profiled in a study of breast tumors, draining lymph nodes, adjacent tissues. TCRdb analysed the multiplex PCR reads with MiXCR anew, one entry per CDR3 protein. The profile covers about 230,000 distinct CDR3 sequences, with roughly 32% appearing a single time and approximately 1.5% taken by the ten largest. Samples came from axillary lymph nodes draining the breast cancer. The study, taken as a whole, reports: Findings are consistent with lymph node origin and intratumoral expansion of most tumor T cells.

In this sample, this clonotype turned up many times. Its antigen is unknown. V gave up 0 bases and J gave up 6 bases, with 9 bases separating them. The germline CDR1 and CDR2 sequences are SEHNR and FQNEAQ (reference sequence). CDR3 size: 13 residues. This receptor was identified in a female donor with breast cancer. Some clones in this sample may be carry-over from other donors' samples. V and J are TRBV7-9 and TRBJ2-7; D gene uncertain. Sample: axillary lymph node tissue. The CDR3 bases are TGTGCCAGCAGCTTAGCGCTGTTTTCCGAGCAGTACTTC. Amino acid sequence: CASSLALFSEQYF.